The 18 T cell receptor beta chains below come from one sample, sequenced in a study of T cell responses to AZD1222 COVID-19 vaccine. Repertoires were generated with immunoSEQ multiplex PCR, while TCRdb's copy carries only in-frame clones and drops some. The data hold approximately 150,000 clones, with 85% to 90% observed a single time. The material sequenced was peripheral blood, taken 28 days after the second AZD1222 dose. The receptors come from an adult who received the AZD1222 COVID-19 vaccine.

The chain has TRBV28 and TRBJ1-2; D may be TRBD1 (5 bases). The V and J ends lost 8 bases and 2 bases respectively, with 6 bases between them. This CDR3 has 11 residues. The germline V gene encodes CDR1 MDHEN and CDR2 SYDVKM. The CDR3 is CASDSNYGYTF. The CDR3 DNA is TGTGCCAGCGACAGCAACTATGGCTACACCTTC.

The chain is built from TRBV5-6 and TRBJ1-3, with D possibly matching TRBD1 (6 bases). The CDR3 covers 16 residues. Per the germline V gene, CDR1 is SGHDT and CDR2 is YYEEEE. The V gene lost 2 bases and the J gene lost 0 bases, with 12 bases spanning the gap. CDR3 nucleotide sequence: TGTGCCAGCAGCTTACTGGGACACTCCTCTGGAAACACCATATATTTT. Translation: CASSLLGHSSGNTIYF.

CDR3 sequence (DNA): TGTGCCAGCAGTTCAGGGGGTAGCTCCTATAATTCACCCCTCCACTTT. Protein: CASSSGGSSYNSPLHF. This sequence joins TRBV6-5 and TRBJ1-6, with 7 bases aligning to TRBD1. V shed 4 bases, J shed 0 bases, and the junction held 3 bases outside the gene matches. The CDR3 is made up of 16 amino acids. CDR1 is MNHEY and CDR2 is SVGAGI in the germline V gene.

V and J are TRBV15 and TRBJ2-1, with a possible D match to TRBD1 (7 bases). This CDR3 region has 16 residues. Germline CDR1 is LNHNV and CDR2 is YYDKDF (reference sequence). V was pared by 3 bases and J by 4 bases, with 16 bases between. This CDR3 is CATSSDRVGGYNEQFF. The CDR3 coding sequence is TGTGCCACCAGCAGCGACAGGGTTGGGGGGTACAATGAGCAGTTCTTC.

The chain is built from TRBV3-1 (or the pseudogene TRBV3-2) and TRBJ1-1; TRBD1 might be the D (6 bases). CDR3 size: 17 residues. Trimming pared 0 bases from V and 1 base from J, leaving 15 bases between. Germline V gene lookup returns CDR1 LGHDT and CDR2 YNNKEL (reference sequence). The CDR3 reads CASSQDPYRVGNTEAFF. For the CDR3, the DNA is TGTGCCAGCAGCCAAGACCCCTACAGGGTCGGGAACACTGAAGCTTTCTTT.

V gene TRBV5-4 combines with J gene TRBJ2-1; 9 bases line up with TRBD2. After removal of 0 bases from V and 9 bases from J, the junction contained 16 bases not matched to a gene. Germline-derived CDR1 and CDR2 are SGHNT and YYREEE (reference sequence). The CDR3 spans 18 residues. CDR3 protein: CASSLGPEAGGPWSEQFF. The CDR3 region has the DNA TGTGCCAGCAGCTTGGGGCCTGAGGCGGGAGGGCCATGGTCTGAGCAGTTCTTC.

The V gene is TRBV2, the J gene TRBJ1-5; 7 bases agree with TRBD1. This CDR3 region has 14 residues. Germline-derived CDR1 and CDR2 are SNHLY and FYNNEI. After removal of 5 bases from V and 7 bases from J, the junction contained 8 bases not matched to a gene. The CDR3 reads CASSYRGMGQPQHF. Written as DNA, the CDR3 is TGTGCCAGCAGTTACAGGGGAATGGGGCAGCCCCAGCATTTT.

The chain combines TRBV5-8 with TRBJ1-1; D perhaps matches TRBD1 (5 bases). In germline, CDR1 is SGHTS, CDR2 YDEGEE. V lost 3 bases and J lost 4, with 13 bases in between. CDR3 length: 14 amino acids. The CDR3: CASSSIRGGTEAFF. The CDR3 nucleotides read TGTGCCAGCAGCTCCATCCGGGGGGGCACTGAAGCTTTCTTT. Using reference TRBV5-8 and TRBJ1-1 for the parts outside the CDR3, the full variable domain is EAGVTQSPTHLIKTRGQQATLRCSPISGHTSVYWYQQALGLGLQFLLWYDEGEERNRGNFPPRFSGRQFPNYSSELNVNALELEDSALYLCASSSIRGGTEAFFGQGTRLTVV.

J is TRBJ2-7 and V is TRBV5-1, with 8 bases matching TRBD1. Germline V gene sequence: CDR1 SGHRS, CDR2 YFSETQ. V lost 4 bases and J lost 0; bases outside the gene matches: 6. CDR3 length equals 15 residues. CDR3 sequence (DNA): TGCGCCAGCAGCCCGGGACAGGTGAGCTCCTACGAGCAGTACTTC. Its translation is CASSPGQVSSYEQYF.

CDR3 residues: CAIRDRGTSSEAFF. CDR3 DNA: TGTGCCATCAGGGACAGGGGTACGTCCTCTGAAGCTTTCTTT. The chain joins TRBV10-3 to TRBJ1-1, with 9 positions matching TRBD1. Trimming removed 6 bases from V and 6 bases from J; junction bases left unmatched: 8. Germline assignment: CDR1 ENHRY and CDR2 SYGVKD. The CDR3 extends over 14 amino acids.

The chain employs TRBV21-1 and TRBJ1-5. TRBV21-1 corresponds to a pseudogene. The CDR3 has 14 residues. The CDR3 coding sequence is TGTGCCAGCAGCAAAGATGAAGACAATCAGCCCCAGCATTTT. Its protein product is CASSKDEDNQPQHF.

The chain carries TRBV7-9 and TRBJ2-5; unclear D gene. Deletions cut 4 bases from V and 3 bases from J, with 15 bases between. The CDR3 extends over 15 amino acids. Germline V gene data show CDR1 as SEHNR and CDR2 as FQNEAQ (reference sequence). The CDR3 spells CASSSFDIRKETQYF. The CDR3 bases are TGTGCCAGCAGCTCGTTCGACATACGTAAAGAGACCCAGTACTTC.

The chain combines TRBV7-8 with TRBJ2-7; 8 nucleotides match TRBD2. This CDR3 region has 16 residues. With 5 bases clipped from V and 3 bases from J, the junction kept 12 bases outside the gene matches. Germline V lookup: CDR1 SGHVS, CDR2 FQNEAQ. This CDR3 reads CASSGAGIAGRYEQYV. The CDR3 nucleotides are TGTGCCAGCAGCGGGGCGGGAATAGCGGGACGCTACGAGCAGTACGTC.

This clone has only a few counts. The chain uses TRBV2 and TRBJ1-2, with D possibly matching TRBD1 (6 bases). The CDR3 has 14 residues. V dropped 7 bases and J dropped 8 bases, with 20 bases sitting between them. Germline CDR1 reads SNHLY; CDR2 reads FYNNEI. CDR3: CASIVNREVLGYTF. In DNA, the CDR3 is TGTGCCAGCATCGTGAACAGGGAGGTCCTAGGCTACACCTTC.

This clone was observed many times. The chain recombines TRBV19 with TRBJ1-5; D is ambiguous. V was trimmed by 0 bases and J by 0 bases, leaving 18 bases between them. This CDR3 is built from 19 residues. Germline V gene sequence: CDR1 LNHDA, CDR2 SQIVND (reference sequence). CDR3 bases: TGTGCCAGTAGTATAGATAATGGGCCCGGAACGTATAGCAATCAGCCCCAGCATTTT. It specifies CASSIDNGPGTYSNQPQHF.

The chain recombines TRBV24-1 with TRBJ2-2; TRBD1 matches 12 bases. Germline-derived CDR1 and CDR2 are KGHDR and SFDVKD. The V and J ends lost 7 bases and 4 bases, in that order; junction bases with no gene match: 6. The CDR3 is 16 residues long. The CDR3 region has the DNA TGTGCCACCAGCCAGGGACAGGGGGCCCTCACCGGGGAGCTGTTTTTT. Its protein product is CATSQGQGALTGELFF.

V is TRBV6-5 and J is TRBJ1-1; D ambiguous. Germline CDR1 and CDR2: MNHEY and SVGAGI. V dropped 11 bases and J dropped 0 bases, with 16 bases sitting between them. This CDR3 has 14 amino acids. The CDR3 DNA sequence: TGTGCCTCTTGGCGGACGCGCATGAACACTGAAGCTTTCTTT. This translates into CASWRTRMNTEAFF.

This chain uses TRBV4-1 with TRBJ2-1; TRBD2 is a possible D gene (8 bases). V lost 4 bases and J 3 bases, leaving 22 bases between the germline ends. There are 18 residues in the CDR3. Germline lookup yields CDR1 MGHRA and CDR2 YSYEKL. The CDR3: CASSPEKGASGFYNEQFF. DNA of the CDR3: TGCGCCAGCAGCCCTGAAAAGGGGGCTAGCGGGTTCTACAATGAGCAGTTCTTC.